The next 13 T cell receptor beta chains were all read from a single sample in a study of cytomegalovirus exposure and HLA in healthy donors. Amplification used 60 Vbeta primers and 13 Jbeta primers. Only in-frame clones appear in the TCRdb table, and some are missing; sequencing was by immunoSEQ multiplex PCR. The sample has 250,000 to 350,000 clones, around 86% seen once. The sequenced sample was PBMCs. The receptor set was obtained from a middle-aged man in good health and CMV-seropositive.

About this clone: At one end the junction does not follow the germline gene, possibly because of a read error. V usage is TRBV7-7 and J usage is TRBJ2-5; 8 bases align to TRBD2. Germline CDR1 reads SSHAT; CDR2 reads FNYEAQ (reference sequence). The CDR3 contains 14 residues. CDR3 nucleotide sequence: TGTGCTAGCAGCTTACGAGCGGGAGTGGAGACCCAGTACTTC. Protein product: CASSLRAGVETQYF.

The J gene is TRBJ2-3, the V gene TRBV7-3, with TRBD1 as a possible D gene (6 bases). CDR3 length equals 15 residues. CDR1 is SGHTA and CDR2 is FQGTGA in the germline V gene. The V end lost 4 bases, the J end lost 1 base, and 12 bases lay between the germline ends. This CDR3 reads CASSSHGGGTDTQYF. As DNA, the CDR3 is TGTGCCAGCAGCTCCCATGGGGGCGGCACAGATACGCAGTATTTT. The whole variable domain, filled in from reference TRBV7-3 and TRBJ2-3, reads GAGVSQTPSNKVTEKGKYVELRCDPISGHTALYWYRQSLGQGPEFLIYFQGTGAADDSGLPNDRFFAVRPEGSVSTLKIQRTERGDSAVYLCASSSHGGGTDTQYFGPGTRLTVL.

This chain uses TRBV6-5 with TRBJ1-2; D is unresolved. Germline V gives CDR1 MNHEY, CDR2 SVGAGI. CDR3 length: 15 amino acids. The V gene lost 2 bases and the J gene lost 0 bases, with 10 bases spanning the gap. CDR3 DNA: TGTGCCAGCAGTTACAGGGAGGGTACTAACTATGGCTACACCTTC. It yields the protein CASSYREGTNYGYTF.

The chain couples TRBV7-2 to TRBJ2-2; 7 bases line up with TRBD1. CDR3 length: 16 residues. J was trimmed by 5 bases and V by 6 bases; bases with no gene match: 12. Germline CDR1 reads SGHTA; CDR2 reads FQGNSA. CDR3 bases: TGTGCCAGCAGTCGACAGGGATCGGTAAAGACCGGGGAGCTGTTTTTT. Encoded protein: CASSRQGSVKTGELFF.

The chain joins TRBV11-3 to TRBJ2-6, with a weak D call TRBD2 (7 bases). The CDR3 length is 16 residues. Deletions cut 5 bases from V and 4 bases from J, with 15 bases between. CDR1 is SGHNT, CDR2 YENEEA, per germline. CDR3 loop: CASSRGAGSGANVLTF. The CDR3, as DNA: TGTGCCAGCAGCCGGGGGGCGGGGTCCGGGGCCAACGTCCTGACTTTC.

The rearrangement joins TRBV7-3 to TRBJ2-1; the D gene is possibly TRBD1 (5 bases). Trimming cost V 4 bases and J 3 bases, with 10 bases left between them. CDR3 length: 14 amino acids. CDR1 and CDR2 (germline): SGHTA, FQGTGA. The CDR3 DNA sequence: TGTGCCAGCAGCTCAGGTGACAGCTACAATGAGCAGTTCTTC. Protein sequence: CASSSGDSYNEQFF.

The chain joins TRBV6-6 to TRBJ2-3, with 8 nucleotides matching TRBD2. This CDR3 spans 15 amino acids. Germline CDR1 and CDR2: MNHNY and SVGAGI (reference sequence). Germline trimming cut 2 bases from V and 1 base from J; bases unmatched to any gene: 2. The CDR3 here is CASSYPAGGTDTQYF. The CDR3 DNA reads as TGTGCCAGCAGTTACCCAGCGGGGGGCACAGATACGCAGTATTTT.

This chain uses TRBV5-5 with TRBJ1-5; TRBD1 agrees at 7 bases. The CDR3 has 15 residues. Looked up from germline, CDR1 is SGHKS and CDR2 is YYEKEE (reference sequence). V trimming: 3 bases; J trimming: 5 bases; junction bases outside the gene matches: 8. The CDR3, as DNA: TGTGCCAGCAGCTCACAGGGGCCGGGCCATCAGCCCCAGCATTTT. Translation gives CASSSQGPGHQPQHF.

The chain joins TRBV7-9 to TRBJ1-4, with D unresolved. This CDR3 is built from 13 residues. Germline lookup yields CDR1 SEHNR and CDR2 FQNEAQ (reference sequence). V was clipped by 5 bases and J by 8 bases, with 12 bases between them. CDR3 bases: TGTGCCAGCAGCGCCGCGATAGTGGAAAAACTGTTTTTT. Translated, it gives CASSAAIVEKLFF.

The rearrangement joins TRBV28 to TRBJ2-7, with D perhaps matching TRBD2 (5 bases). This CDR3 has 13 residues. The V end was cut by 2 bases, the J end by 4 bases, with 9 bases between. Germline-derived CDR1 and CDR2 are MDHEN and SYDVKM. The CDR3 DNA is TGTGCCAGCAGTTTAATCGGGGAATACGAGCAGTACTTC. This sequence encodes CASSLIGEYEQYF.

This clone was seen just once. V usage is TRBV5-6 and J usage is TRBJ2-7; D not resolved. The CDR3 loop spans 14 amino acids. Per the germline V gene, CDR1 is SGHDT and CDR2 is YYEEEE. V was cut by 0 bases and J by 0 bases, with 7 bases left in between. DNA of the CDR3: TGTGCCAGCAGCTTGGGTCAGGACTCCTACGAGCAGTACTTC. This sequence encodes CASSLGQDSYEQYF. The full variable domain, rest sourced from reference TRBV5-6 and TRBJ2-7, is DAGVTQSPTHLIKTRGQQVTLRCSPKSGHDTVSWYQQALGQGPQFIFQYYEEEERQRGNFPDRFSGHQFPNYSSELNVNALLLGDSALYLCASSLGQDSYEQYFGPGTRLTVT.

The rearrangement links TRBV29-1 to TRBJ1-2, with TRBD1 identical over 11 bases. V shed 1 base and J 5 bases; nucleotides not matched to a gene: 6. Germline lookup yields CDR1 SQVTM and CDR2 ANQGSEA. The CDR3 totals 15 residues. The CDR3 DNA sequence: TGCAGCGTTGAAGGGGACAGGGGGTTAGGGTATGGCTACACCTTC. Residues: CSVEGDRGLGYGYTF.

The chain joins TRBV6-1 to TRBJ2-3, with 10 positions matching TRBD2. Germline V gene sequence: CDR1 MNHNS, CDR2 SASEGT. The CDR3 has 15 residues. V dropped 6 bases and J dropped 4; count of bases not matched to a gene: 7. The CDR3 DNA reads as TGTGCCAGCAGACCCCTAGCGGGAGCCCCAGATACGCAGTATTTT. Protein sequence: CASRPLAGAPDTQYF.